This T cell receptor (beta chain) comes out of a study of beta chain features in type 1 diabetes. Study-wide results and limits: Sampled from patients, naive, central memory and Treg TCRB repertoires appeared more similar than those sampled from healthy donors. Type 1 diabetes patients had moderately but significantly shorter TCRB CDR3s in all four CD4+ subsets. Type 1 diabetes patients showed fewer insertions and more deletions at VDJ junctions. PCR might pick shorter templates more often, in the same way for patients and controls.

Trimming stripped 2 bases from V and 5 bases from J, with 12 bases between. The length of the CDR3 is 15 residues. The authors reverse transcribed all of the isolated RNA, so sequencing captured expressed TCRB transcripts. Profiled with immunoSEQ multiplex PCR; TCRdb holds only in-frame clones, not every one. The data contain a few hundred thousand clones, over 8.5% of them singletons. Purities over 98% were achieved in all sorted populations. This clone was found many times. As yet, its antigen is unknown. The sequenced sample was central memory CD4+ T cells from blood. This clonotype was obtained from a man aged 30-40 years with type 1 diabetes. The chain employs TRBV23-1 and TRBJ1-4; D is possibly TRBD1 (5 bases). TRBV23-1 qualifies as an ORF whose function is uncertain. CDR3 residues: CASSQGAVRNEKLFF. For the CDR3, the DNA is TGCGCCAGCAGTCAAGGGGCAGTAAGAAATGAAAAACTGTTTTTT.